This TCR beta chain is drawn from a study of HIV-infected patients and healthy controls (dated 2014 in TCRdb). Notes on the research overall: After three months of therapy, CD4 counts in about 85% of the 16 patients increased to a modest but significant degree while remaining below normal ranges. The CD4:CD8 ratio rose slightly, whereas CD8 counts showed no consistent shift during early therapy. After a further year of therapy, viral load was undetectable in all patients, having already become undetectable in 11 of 16 patients by the second bleed. Relative to controls, total CDR3 counts per chain did not differ significantly, and patients lacked overall T-cell lymphocytopenia. The question the study tested was whether immune perturbation and reconstitution could be captured by deep TCR repertoire sequencing of small blood samples from HIV patients.

Whole blood was used without cell fractionation, so all unsorted peripheral T cells were reflected in the repertoire. For RNA extraction, approximately 2.5 ml of peripheral blood was drawn into Tempus tubes. The study enrolled HIV-infected adults who had not yet received antiretroviral therapy and were about to begin treatment, and it processed the first sixteen eligible patients. Patients were deemed ineligible for enrollment if they had febrile or AIDS-related illness, tumors, hepatitis B or C coinfection, immunomodulatory therapy, recent vaccination or treatment interruptions. Residual genomic DNA was removed with the TURBO-DNase kit and globin mRNA was depleted with GLOBINclear. Pretreatment blood was drawn from HIV-infected patients immediately prior to the initiation of antiretroviral therapy. The germline V gene sets CDR1 to LGHNA and CDR2 to YNFKEQ. Trimming takes 8 bases off V and 9 bases off J; junction bases not matched to a gene: 12. Measured from the cysteine to the phenylalanine, the CDR3 is 16 residues long. The read is trimmed to its CDR3 DNA, 48 bases read in frame from base 1.

Overall study results and their limits: Roughly threefold more distinct CDR3s and higher Shannon diversity were observed in healthy control repertoires than in untreated HIV+ repertoires. Pairing of alpha and beta chains was not determined in the samples. Mean usage differed significantly between HIV-infected patients and controls for eight alpha and eight beta V genes. HIV-infected repertoires showed significantly elevated mean Gini indices relative to controls, which possibly reflects oligoclonality. The use of whole blood limited sequencing depth and precluded separation of the dynamics of distinct T-cell subpopulations. Only sixteen HIV-infected individuals were processed, which the authors considered a major limit on how widely the findings apply. During therapy, HIV-associated CDR3s significantly decreased in frequency, while CMV-associated CDR3s did not change significantly, though most became more frequent. MAIT cell alpha-chain CDR3s were present at high frequency in healthy controls but severely depleted in HIV+ repertoires. More CDR3s were shared between individuals among healthy controls than among HIV+ patients, as measured by Jaccard index and by the count of highly shared sequences. Differing numbers of distinct sequences in patients and controls hindered comparison, and size-matching assigned excessive weight to rare events in the HIV-infected data. In the study, no determination of donor HLA types was made. Size-matched repertoire data did not replicate the apparent post-therapy recovery of the Gini index in HIV-infected patients. The observed differences in diversity could not be explained by the slight differences in age and sex profiles between the study cohorts.

With regard to this clonotype: Which antigen it targets is not known. No clone much larger than this one lies a single base away; base qualities are absent.

Reverse transcription of about 510 ng RNA was performed with SuperScript III using primers directed against the alpha and beta constant regions. Alpha and beta chain libraries were generated separately via chain-specific third strand synthesis with multiplexing indices. To avoid primer bias, the protocol used one single primer pair to amplify every rearrangement within a chain, and the protocol also attached molecular barcodes to each cDNA molecule. Purified cDNA was joined by T4 RNA Ligase 1 to a 5' RACE adapter carrying a random hexamer and the SP2 sequencing primer site. Second strand synthesis was performed with Phusion polymerase and primed from the SP2 site, and slow temperature ramps were applied to favor optimal annealing. Each molecule's 12-nucleotide barcode consisted of two random hexamer sequences, both added before amplification and joined together. A brief initial PCR introduced P5 and P7 adapter elements together with a second index, and an approximately 25-cycle amplification PCR using P5s and P7 primers was subsequently performed. The libraries went through roughly 28 PCR cycles in total, were quantified on a Qubit, were sized on a Bioanalyzer, and were diluted to roughly 4.1 nM. The normalized libraries were sequenced on an Illumina MiSeq using 2 x 250 paired-end kits. MinElute columns were the means by which the reverse transcription reactions were cleaned up, and the reactions were eluted into approximately 10 ul Tris-Cl. The adapter ligations were run for 23 hours at 16 degrees C, and AMPure XP beads at a 1:1 ratio were afterwards used to clean them. The study's own analysis went as follows. Demultiplexed FASTQ files were processed with a modified Decombinator by which V, J, insert and barcode information was output. Any sequence that shared a barcode yet differed from the dominant sequence was discarded as an error, and the number of original cDNA molecules was estimated by counting barcodes clustered at Levenshtein distance 3. The R packages ineq, vegan, igraph and RCytoscape were used for downstream analyses, together with IMGT nomenclature and CDR3 definitions. To avoid skew from clonal expansion, each TCR was counted once, and V gene usage was computed over distinct sequences. Whenever two unique CDR3 amino acid sequences within a donor differed by a single Levenshtein edit, similarity networks linked them. Published HIV-specific CDR3s (just under 95 alpha, 702 beta) and CMV-specific CDR3s (under 14 alpha, around 250 beta) were assembled and queried against the repertoires. Random subsampling to size-matched repertoires demonstrated that the decreased diversity in patients did not result from their lower sequence numbers. Through fastp at Q25 and MiXCR, TCRdb rebuilt clones from the public reads, retaining in-frame beta chains. Rows matching on CDR3 protein sequence are summarized as one entry with the most common DNA and genes. These V and J calls are TCRdb output, not the study's own analysis. Within this sample are approximately 3,200 distinct CDR3 sequences, with about 20% of them counted one time only. Under 30% of the sample is in the top ten clones.

This chain is built from TRBV4-2 and TRBJ2-2; 13 junctional bases match TRBD2. This receptor was identified in an adult with HIV infection. The specimen was blood, collected before antiretroviral therapy. The CDR3 protein sequence reads: CASRLPGLAGTWELFF. At the DNA level, the sequence is TGTGCCAGCCGCCTACCGGGACTAGCGGGGACCTGGGAGCTGTTTTTT.